This TCR beta chain is drawn from a study of blood T cell repertoires in COVID-19. At the level of the study: Both acute and convalescent COVID-19 samples were obtained from the United States, Italy and Spain.

Per the authors' pipeline: Scientists estimated how many nucleated cells there were by amplifying reference gene primers. Some clones are missing from TCRdb's copy, which holds only in-frame ones; the method was immunoSEQ multiplex PCR. The V and J calls and clone size were taken over from that table, and D and trimming were inferred from the DNA. The data hold around 150,000 clones, with 85% observed a single time. Recovered participants had two consecutive negative NP/OP PCR tests, healthcare professional clearance, or symptom resolution. This clone was seen only once. Trimming took off 2 bases at V and 0 bases at J, with 11 bases between the two ends. Germline-derived CDR1 and CDR2 are SGHTA and FQGTGA. This CDR3 comprises 16 residues.

The sample was PBMCs or T cells enriched from blood (not recorded which). The source is a woman in her forties who had recovered from COVID-19. The genes are TRBV7-3 and TRBJ2-1; a possible D gene is TRBD2 (5 bases). Here the CDR3 reads CASSLVGRSSYNEQFF. DNA of the CDR3: TGTGCCAGCAGCTTAGTAGGGAGAAGCTCCTACAATGAGCAGTTCTTC.